These 17 T cell receptor beta chains came from one sample sequenced in a study of follicular helper T cells after annual influenza vaccination. The data were produced by immunoSEQ multiplex PCR, yet TCRdb's version contains in-frame clones alone and is incomplete. The table includes more than 9,000 clones, about 84% detected once. Indicated time point: 2015-2016 season, pre-vaccination. Here the sequenced sample was CXCR5+ CD38- circulating T follicular helper cells from blood, taken on the day of influenza vaccination. The subset is: circulating Tfh, non-naive CD4+CXCR5+PD-1+ (ICOS+CD38+ or ICOS-CD38-). These TCRs come from an adult who received the influenza vaccine.

The chain uses TRBV28 and TRBJ1-2, with D maybe TRBD1 (5 bases). The V gene lost 7 bases and the J gene lost 7 bases, with 22 bases spanning the gap. The CDR3 length is 15 residues. Germline loops: CDR1 MDHEN, CDR2 SYDVKM. CDR3 nucleotide sequence: TGTGCCAGCATCACCCTAGGCAGGGAGGAGGCTGGCTACACCTTC. This sequence encodes CASITLGREEAGYTF.

V usage is TRBV6-6 and J usage is TRBJ2-5; a weak D match, TRBD1 (6 bases). The CDR3 is 14 amino acids. The ends were cut back, 2 bases at V and 2 bases at J, with 9 bases in the middle. CDR1 and CDR2 from the germline V gene are MNHNY and SVGAGI (reference sequence). The CDR3 protein is CASSYSTGQETQYF. DNA for the CDR3: TGTGCCAGCAGTTACAGTACAGGGCAAGAGACCCAGTACTTC.

The chain employs TRBV28 and TRBJ2-1; possible D gene TRBD1, 6 bases. CDR1 and CDR2 from the germline V gene are MDHEN and SYDVKM. The CDR3 has 16 amino acids. V was cut by 2 bases and J by 0 bases, with 11 bases left in between. For the CDR3, the DNA is TGTGCCAGCAGTTTAGGGGGCAGAAGCTCCTACAATGAGCAGTTCTTC. It is translated as CASSLGGRSSYNEQFF.

V and J are TRBV10-3 and TRBJ1-4; D is perhaps TRBD1 (5 bases). In germline, CDR1 is ENHRY, CDR2 SYGVKD. V was shortened by 11 bases and J by 4 bases, with 14 bases between the two germline ends. This CDR3 is built from 13 residues. Here the CDR3 reads CASSSGINEKLFF. The CDR3 bases are TGTGCCTCTAGTTCAGGGATTAATGAAAAACTGTTTTTT.

This sequence joins TRBV6-1 and TRBJ2-1; 15 bases are a match to TRBD2. The CDR3 is 14 residues long. Looked up from germline, CDR1 is MNHNS and CDR2 is SASEGT. The junction had 5 bases not matched to a gene; V was cut back by 8 bases and J by 9 bases. The CDR3 loop is CASRTSGGAIEQFF. As DNA, the CDR3 is TGTGCCAGCCGGACTAGCGGGGGGGCTATTGAGCAGTTCTTC.

In this sample, this clone turned up once. V gene TRBV29-1 combines with J gene TRBJ1-2; D is unclear. The CDR3 has 11 residues. The V end was cut by 7 bases, the J end by 5 bases, with 11 bases between. Germline lookup yields CDR1 SQVTM and CDR2 ANQGSEA. CDR3 sequence: CSAEVGYGYTF. CDR3 nucleotides: TGCAGCGCCGAAGTGGGGTATGGCTACACCTTC.

The genes are TRBV5-1 and TRBJ2-4, with 8 bases that match TRBD1. Trimming took 4 bases from V and 2 from J; bases not matched to a gene: 5. CDR3 size: 15 residues. Germline V lookup: CDR1 SGHRS, CDR2 YFSETQ. The CDR3 DNA follows: TGCGCCAGCAGCGCCTGGACAGGGACCAAAAACATTCAGTACTTC. This gives the protein CASSAWTGTKNIQYF.

The chain recombines TRBV6-6 with TRBJ2-7, with 7 bases that match TRBD2. Germline V lookup: CDR1 MNHNY, CDR2 SVGAGI (reference sequence). J was trimmed by 7 bases and V by 0 bases; bases with no gene match: 9. The CDR3 totals 15 residues. CDR3 coding DNA: TGTGCCAGCAGTTACTCGACTAGCATTCCCAGGGAGCAGTACTTC. Translating gives CASSYSTSIPREQYF.

The CDR3 sequence: CASSLARGANYGYTF. In DNA form, the CDR3 reads TGTGCCAGCAGCTTAGCAAGAGGGGCTAACTATGGCTACACCTTC. The chain has TRBV7-2 and TRBJ1-2, with a possible D match to TRBD1 (5 bases). Germline CDR1 is SGHTA and CDR2 is FQGNSA. This CDR3 comprises 15 residues. Trimming took off 0 bases at V and 0 bases at J, with 8 bases between the two ends.

This chain joins TRBV7-2 and TRBJ2-5; D is unclear. This CDR3 comprises 14 residues. Germline-derived CDR1 and CDR2 are SGHTA and FQGNSA. V lost 5 bases and J lost 5, with 15 bases in between. In DNA, the CDR3 is TGTGCCAGCAGCCGCCCTACCTCCGGGGAGACCCAGTACTTC. Amino acids: CASSRPTSGETQYF.

This clone was counted a few times. This rearrangement joins TRBV5-4 to TRBJ1-5; D is possibly TRBD1 (5 bases). The CDR3 is 15 residues long. CDR1 and CDR2 from the germline V gene are SGHNT and YYREEE (reference sequence). The V end was cut by 4 bases, the J end by 2 bases, with 13 bases between. CDR3 in amino acids: CASSPPRDGNQPQHF. CDR3 nucleotide sequence: TGTGCCAGCAGCCCGCCCCGGGACGGCAATCAGCCCCAGCATTTT. Full variable domain (remainder filled in from reference TRBV5-4 and TRBJ1-5): ETGVTQSPTHLIKTRGQQVTLRCSSQSGHNTVSWYQQALGQGPQFIFQYYREEENGRGNFPPRFSGLQFPNYSSELNVNALELDDSALYLCASSPPRDGNQPQHFGDGTRLSIL.

In the case of this clone: The same CDR3 also results from other DNA sequences found in this sample. The genes are TRBV10-3 and TRBJ2-3; D is perhaps TRBD2 (7 bases). The germline V gene has CDR1 ENHRY and CDR2 SYGVKD. Deletions cut 4 bases from V and 1 base from J, with 15 bases between. CDR3 length: 16 residues. In DNA form, the CDR3 reads TGTGCCATCAGTGGCCGGGGGGAGGGGGGCACAGATACGCAGTATTTT. Amino acid sequence: CAISGRGEGGTDTQYF.

This sequence joins TRBV7-2 and TRBJ2-7, with no clear D. The V end lost 5 bases, the J end lost 0 bases, and 11 bases lay between the germline ends. Germline V CDR1 and CDR2: SGHTA, FQGNSA. This CDR3 contains 14 residues. DNA of the CDR3: TGTGCCAGCAGCCGGTCGAGAGGCTCCTACGAGCAGTACTTC. Encoded protein: CASSRSRGSYEQYF.

The V gene is TRBV5-1, the J gene TRBJ2-7; tentatively, D is TRBD1 (5 bases). V lost 1 base to trimming and J lost 3 bases, with 8 bases between them. There are 13 residues in the CDR3. Germline CDR1 SGHRS, CDR2 YFSETQ. For the CDR3, the DNA is TGCGCCAGCAGCTTGACAGGAAACTACGAGCAGTACTTC. Encoded protein: CASSLTGNYEQYF.

V is TRBV28 and J is TRBJ1-5, with 8 bases lining up with TRBD1. The CDR3 loop spans 14 amino acids. Germline CDR1 and CDR2: MDHEN and SYDVKM. After removal of 6 bases from V and 4 bases from J, the junction contained 5 bases not matched to a gene. CDR3 DNA sequence: TGTGCCAGCAGGTTCAGGGGGCGGAATCAGCCCCAGCATTTT. As protein: CASRFRGRNQPQHF. Supplemented by reference TRBV28 and TRBJ1-5, the full variable domain reads DVKVTQSSRYLVKRTGEKVFLECVQDMDHENMFWYRQDPGLGLRLIYFSYDVKMKEKGDIPEGYSVSREKKERFSLILESASTNQTSMYLCASRFRGRNQPQHFGDGTRLSIL.

The V gene is TRBV19, the J gene TRBJ1-6; tentatively, D is TRBD1 (6 bases). Per the germline V gene, CDR1 is LNHDA and CDR2 is SQIVND (reference sequence). V shed 5 bases and J shed 0 bases, with 8 bases lying between them. The CDR3 sequence is 15 residues long. CDR3 residues: CASSDRSSYNSPLHF. Here the CDR3 DNA reads TGTGCCAGTAGTGACAGGAGCTCCTATAATTCACCCCTCCACTTT.

The count of this clone is one. The V gene is TRBV5-4, the J gene TRBJ2-3, with TRBD2 identical over 10 bases. The CDR3 length is 17 residues. Germline V gene sequence: CDR1 SGHNT, CDR2 YYREEE (reference sequence). Unmatched junction bases numbered 10, after V lost 4 bases and J lost 2 bases. CDR3: CASSQAGGPTPTDTQYF. Here the CDR3 DNA reads TGTGCCAGCAGCCAAGCGGGAGGGCCAACCCCCACAGATACGCAGTATTTT.